The clone carrying this T cell receptor beta chain has more than one count but fewer than ten. Looked up from germline, CDR1 is LNHDA and CDR2 is SQIVND (reference sequence). CDR3 size: 17 residues. The ends were cut back, 4 bases at V and 0 bases at J, with 18 bases in the middle. Authors' processing steps: For nucleated cells, counts were estimated from reference gene primer amplification. The repertoire was sequenced with immunoSEQ multiplex PCR; TCRdb's copy has only in-frame clones and lacks some. V, J and clone size are those of that table, while D and trimming were read from the DNA. The profile shows under 65,000 clones, approximately 75% of them singletons. In Seattle, patients joined the study during active infection and were tracked longitudinally. The data are from a study of blood T cell repertoires in COVID-19. Study information: Collection of acute and convalescent COVID-19 samples took place in the United States, Italy and Spain. T cells, B-cell-depleted T cells, or PBMCs provided the cDNA or gDNA that served as material.

V usage is TRBV19 and J usage is TRBJ1-1; TRBD1 is a possible D gene (6 bases). This sequence originates from a man aged 55 to 70 with COVID-19, enrolled during active disease. The sample was peripheral blood. CDR3 nucleotides: TGTGCCAGTAGTAGACAGATAACAGGGACCCTGAACACTGAAGCTTTCTTT. Its protein is CASSRQITGTLNTEAFF.